This T cell receptor (beta chain) was sequenced for a study of vaccination and CD4 T cells after COVID-19. Study results and caveats: Investigators enrolled relatively few convalescent patients and included no early post-infection timepoints.

Trimming removed 8 bases at V and 5 bases at J, with 13 bases between. This CDR3 comprises 12 residues. In germline, CDR1 is LNHNV, CDR2 YYDKDF (reference sequence). Documented treatment: approximately 10-day PBMC culture with coronavirus spike peptide pools or control peptides (ViraFEST assay). This clonotype was detected only a few times. Antigen specificity is unknown. The Oncomine TCR Beta short-read assay was applied to DNA of cultured CD4+ T cells. TCRdb processed the PCR reads anew with MiXCR; each CDR3 protein has one entry. The top ten hold about a sixth of the sample, which has some 13,000 distinct CDR3 sequences, less than 70% seen once.

The sequence came from a human donor who had recovered from COVID-19. Sequencing was carried out using CD4+ T cells from blood, cultured in vitro. The chain recombines TRBV15 with TRBJ2-7, with D perhaps matching TRBD2 (6 bases). In DNA, the CDR3 is TGTGCCACCGAGGAGGGCCTACACGAGCAGTACTTC. Encoded protein: CATEEGLHEQYF.